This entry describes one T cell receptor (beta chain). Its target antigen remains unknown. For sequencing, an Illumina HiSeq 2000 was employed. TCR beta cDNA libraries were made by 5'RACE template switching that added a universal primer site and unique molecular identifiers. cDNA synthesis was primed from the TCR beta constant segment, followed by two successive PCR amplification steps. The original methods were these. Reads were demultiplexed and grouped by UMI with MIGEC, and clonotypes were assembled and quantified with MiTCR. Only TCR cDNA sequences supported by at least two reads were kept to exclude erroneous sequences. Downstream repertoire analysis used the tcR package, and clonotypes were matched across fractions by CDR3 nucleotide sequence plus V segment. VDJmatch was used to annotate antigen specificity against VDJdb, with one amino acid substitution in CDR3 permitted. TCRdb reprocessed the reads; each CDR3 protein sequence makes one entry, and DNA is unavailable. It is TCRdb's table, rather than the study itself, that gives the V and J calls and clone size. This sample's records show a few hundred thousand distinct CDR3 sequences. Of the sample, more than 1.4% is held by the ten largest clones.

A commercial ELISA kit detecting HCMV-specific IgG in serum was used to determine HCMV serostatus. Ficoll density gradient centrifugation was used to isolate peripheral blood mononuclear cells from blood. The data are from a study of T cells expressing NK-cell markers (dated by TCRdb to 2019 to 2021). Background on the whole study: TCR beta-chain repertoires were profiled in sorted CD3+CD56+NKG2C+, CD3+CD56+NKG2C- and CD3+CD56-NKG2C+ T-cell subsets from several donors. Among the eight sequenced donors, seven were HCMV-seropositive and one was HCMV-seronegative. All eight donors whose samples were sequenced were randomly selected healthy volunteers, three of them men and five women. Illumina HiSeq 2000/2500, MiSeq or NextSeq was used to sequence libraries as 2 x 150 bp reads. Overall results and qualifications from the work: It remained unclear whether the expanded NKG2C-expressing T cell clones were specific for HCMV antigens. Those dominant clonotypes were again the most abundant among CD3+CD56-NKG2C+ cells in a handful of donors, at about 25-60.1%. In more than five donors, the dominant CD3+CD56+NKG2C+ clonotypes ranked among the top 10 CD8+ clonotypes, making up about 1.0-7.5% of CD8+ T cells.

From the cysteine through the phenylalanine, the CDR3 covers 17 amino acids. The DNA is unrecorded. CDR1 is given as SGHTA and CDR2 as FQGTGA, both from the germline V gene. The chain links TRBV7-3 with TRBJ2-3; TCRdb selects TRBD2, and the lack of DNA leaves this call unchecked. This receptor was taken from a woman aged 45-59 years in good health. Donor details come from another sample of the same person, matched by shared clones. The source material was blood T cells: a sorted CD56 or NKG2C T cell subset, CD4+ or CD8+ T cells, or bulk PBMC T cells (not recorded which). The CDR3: CASSLRTSGRGADTQYF.